This TCR beta chain was sequenced during a study of blood T cell repertoires in COVID-19. The germline CDR1 and CDR2 sequences are ENHRY and SYGVKD. Trimming cost V 2 bases and J 2 bases, with 13 bases left between them. The CDR3 consists of 15 residues. Repertoires were generated with immunoSEQ multiplex PCR, while TCRdb's copy carries only in-frame clones and drops some. The sample records some 260,000 clones, roughly nine tenths being singletons. Sequenced material: PBMCs or T cells enriched from blood (not recorded which). This TCR derives from a woman in her twenties or thirties with acute COVID-19. The genes are TRBV10-3 and TRBJ2-7; D is unresolved. The DNA of the CDR3 is TGTGCCATCAGTGAGCAGGCTTCCTCTACCTACGAGCAGTACTTC. Encoded protein: CAISEQASSTYEQYF.